In its sample, the clone carrying this T cell receptor beta chain was seen a few times. This sample stems from a study of low-dose radiotherapy and immunotherapy resistance in tumors. Background on the study: Each patient was administered nivolumab intravenously at 240 mg, which was a flat dose, every two weeks, along with intravenous ipilimumab at 1 mg/kg every six weeks. On a schedule of every two weeks, intravenous cyclophosphamide at a dose of 200 mg/m2 was delivered one day before each radiation and immunotherapy administration.

TRAV- and TRBV-specific primers primed first-strand cDNA, covering alpha and beta chains. Amplification of TCRs used a constant-region primer and V-primer adapter for around 18 PCR cycles. One entry per CDR3 protein, called by TCRdb with MiXCR from the reads. The top ten hold about 5% of the sample, which has roughly 15,000 distinct CDR3 sequences, about 70% seen once. The CDR3 contains 17 residues. Germline-derived CDR1 and CDR2 are LGHDT and YNNKEL (reference sequence). V dropped 2 bases and J dropped 0 bases, with 13 bases sitting between them. The chain recombines TRBV3-1 with TRBJ1-4, with a possible D match to TRBD1 (5 bases). This clonotype was sampled from a human donor with advanced metastatic prostate, ovarian, gallbladder or colorectal cancer (not recorded which). This table probably holds off-target reads from a library built for another chain. For the CDR3, the DNA is TGTGCCAGCAGCCAAACCACCGGGACCGCAACTAATGAAAAACTGTTTTTT. Its translation: CASSQTTGTATNEKLFF.